The T cell receptor beta chain described here comes from a study of regulatory T cells in long-lasting Graves disease. Trimming removed 4 bases from V and 0 bases from J, with 17 bases in between. This CDR3 has 17 residues. Germline V gene lookup returns CDR1 SEHNR and CDR2 FQNEAQ (reference sequence). This clonotype was observed many times. The antigen is not known. Time point noted: persistent/refractory GD, antithyroid drugs over 5 years with positive TRAb. Scientists built the TCR library using RNA that was extracted from PBMCs. The authors built TCR beta libraries using iRepertoire HTBI primers and Arm-PCR of CDR3 regions. TCRdb reprocessed the multiplex PCR reads via MiXCR and lists one record per CDR3 protein. Of about 340,000 distinct CDR3 sequences in the sample, roughly 21% were seen once. Study-wide results and caveats: With approximately 3,000 shared public clonotypes, persistent patients exceeded new patients, who shared 950 to 1,000.

The sample consisted of peripheral blood mononuclear cells (PBMCs), taken when the disease was refractory, from a patient treated with antithyroid drugs. The chain employs TRBV7-9 and TRBJ2-3; D tentatively fits TRBD1 or TRBD2 (5 bases each). The clonotype was recovered from a female donor with Graves disease. DNA of the CDR3: TGTGCCAGCAGCTCAAGGGACGCCAAGTTCAGCACAGATACGCAGTATTTT. The encoded protein is CASSSRDAKFSTDTQYF.